A single sample gave rise to the 32 T cell receptor beta chains below, sequenced in a study of CD4+ T cells in melanoma. Here immunoSEQ multiplex PCR was the method, and the copy in TCRdb shows in-frame clones only, minus some. The profile shows approximately 9,600 clones, around 60% of them singletons. Sequenced: cells from a culture (not recorded whether cultured in vitro). The origin of the receptors is a human donor with melanoma.

In this sample, this clone is medium-sized. V and J are TRBV2 and TRBJ2-7; D gene uncertain. Germline V gene sequence: CDR1 SNHLY, CDR2 FYNNEI. The CDR3 extends over 13 amino acids. The V end lost 8 bases, the J end lost 2 bases, and 13 bases lay between the germline ends. Here the CDR3 reads CASVTPLTYEQYF. The DNA of the CDR3 is TGTGCCAGCGTCACCCCGCTGACCTACGAGCAGTACTTC.

The CDR3 sequence is CAISDGGGLETQYF. CDR3 nucleotides: TGTGCCATCAGTGATGGCGGGGGGTTGGAGACCCAGTACTTC. The chain uses TRBV10-3 and TRBJ2-5, with 8 bases identical to TRBD2. The ends lost 3 bases at V and 5 bases at J; junction bases unmatched: 5. CDR1 and CDR2 (germline): ENHRY, SYGVKD. The CDR3 length is 14 residues.

V and J are TRBV2 and TRBJ2-3; 13 bases fit TRBD2. The CDR3 has 15 amino acids. CDR1 is SNHLY and CDR2 is FYNNEI in the germline V gene. J gave up 4 bases and V 6 bases, and 4 bases lay outside the gene matches. CDR3: CASSGLAGVPDTQYF. CDR3 coding DNA: TGTGCCAGCAGCGGACTAGCGGGGGTTCCAGATACGCAGTATTTT. Full variable domain (remainder filled in from reference TRBV2 and TRBJ2-3): EPEVTQTPSHQVTQMGQEVILRCVPISNHLYFYWYRQILGQKVEFLVSFYNNEISEKSEIFDDQFSVERPDGSNFTLKIRSTKLEDSAMYFCASSGLAGVPDTQYFGPGTRLTVL.

The genes are TRBV14 and TRBJ1-6; no clear D. The CDR3 length is 14 residues. V was shortened by 0 bases and J by 13 bases, with 13 bases between the two germline ends. CDR1 SGHDN and CDR2 FVKESK come from the germline V gene. The CDR3 is CASSQDQFGRPLHF. The CDR3 nucleotides are TGTGCCAGCAGCCAAGATCAATTCGGGAGGCCCCTCCACTTT.

The rearrangement uses TRBV7-9 and TRBJ2-6; unclear D gene. Germline V lookup: CDR1 SEHNR, CDR2 FQNEAQ (reference sequence). The V end was cut by 1 base, the J end by 1 base, with 11 bases between. The CDR3 consists of 17 residues. The CDR3 loop is CASSLESYNSGANVLTF. The CDR3 nucleotides are TGTGCCAGCAGCTTAGAGTCTTACAATTCTGGGGCCAACGTCCTGACTTTC. The variable domain in full, completed from reference TRBV7-9 and TRBJ2-6, reads DTGVSQNPRHKITKRGQNVTFRCDPISEHNRLYWYRQTLGQGPEFLTYFQNEAQLEKSRLLSDRFSAERPKGSFSTLEIQRTEQGDSAMYLCASSLESYNSGANVLTFGAGSRLTVL.

The J gene is TRBJ2-1, the V gene TRBV18; D perhaps matches TRBD2 (5 bases). Germline V gene sequence: CDR1 KGHSH, CDR2 LQKENI. There are 15 residues in the CDR3. Deletions cut 3 bases from V and 3 bases from J, with 12 bases between. The chain's CDR3 is CASSPARSGYNEQFF. DNA of the CDR3: TGTGCCAGCTCACCCGCACGGAGCGGCTACAATGAGCAGTTCTTC.

V gene TRBV2 combines with J gene TRBJ2-3, with TRBD2 matching over 9 bases. The CDR3 runs 15 residues. Per the germline V gene, CDR1 is SNHLY and CDR2 is FYNNEI. V trimming: 4 bases; J trimming: 2 bases; junction bases outside the gene matches: 4. CDR3 bases: TGTGCCAGCAGTGCTCTAGCGGGGCCCACAGATACGCAGTATTTT. This translates into CASSALAGPTDTQYF.

This clone was detected a few times. The genes are TRBV30 and TRBJ2-1; 7 nucleotides agree with TRBD1. This CDR3 is built from 14 residues. With 4 bases clipped from V and 2 bases from J, the junction kept 5 bases outside the gene matches. CDR1 and CDR2 (germline): GTSNPN, SVGIG (reference sequence). The CDR3 spells CAWTGTATYNEQFF. CDR3 DNA: TGTGCCTGGACTGGGACAGCGACCTACAATGAGCAGTTCTTC.

This rearrangement joins TRBV19 to TRBJ2-5, with TRBD1 identical over 7 bases. There are 13 residues in the CDR3. Germline CDR1 is LNHDA and CDR2 is SQIVND (reference sequence). V lost 8 bases, J lost 3 bases, and 6 bases stayed unmatched. The CDR3 DNA reads TGTGCCAGTGCCAGGGGGTTCGAAGAGACCCAGTACTTC. Translating it yields CASARGFEETQYF.

The chain links TRBV19 to TRBJ2-5, with D possibly TRBD2 on 6 matching bases. V shed 3 bases and J shed 5 bases, with 10 bases lying between them. The CDR3 has 13 residues. Germline-derived CDR1 and CDR2 are LNHDA and SQIVND (reference sequence). CDR3 DNA sequence: TGTGCCAGTAGTATCCGTCGGGGGGAGACCCAGTACTTC. Translation gives CASSIRRGETQYF.

The chain combines TRBV10-3 with TRBJ1-2; possibly TRBD1 for D (6 bases). V was trimmed by 1 base and J by 2 bases, leaving 8 bases between them. The CDR3 contains 14 residues. Looked up from germline, CDR1 is ENHRY and CDR2 is SYGVKD. As DNA, the CDR3 is TGTGCCATCAGTGAGTTTACAGGGAACTATGGCTACACCTTC. Its protein product is CAISEFTGNYGYTF.

The gene calls are TRBV5-5 and TRBJ2-6; no firm D call. This CDR3 is 16 amino acids long. V was clipped by 3 bases and J by 4 bases, with 14 bases between them. CDR1 is SGHKS and CDR2 is YYEKEE in the germline V gene (reference sequence). As DNA, the CDR3 is TGTGCCAGCAGCTGGTACACCGGTAGAGGGGCCAACGTCCTGACTTTC. The encoded protein is CASSWYTGRGANVLTF.

This chain links TRBV5-8 with TRBJ2-6, with a possible D match to TRBD2 (5 bases). This CDR3 spans 17 amino acids. CDR1 and CDR2 from the germline V gene are SGHTS and YDEGEE. V gave up 6 bases and J gave up 0 bases, with 16 bases separating them. In DNA form, the CDR3 reads TGTGCCAGCACCCTCGGACTCTCGCCCTCTGGGGCCAACGTCCTGACTTTC. It translates to CASTLGLSPSGANVLTF.

V usage is TRBV30 and J usage is TRBJ1-2; the match to TRBD1 covers 8 bases. This CDR3 spans 17 amino acids. Germline loops: CDR1 GTSNPN, CDR2 SVGIG (reference sequence). V was clipped by 0 bases and J by 8 bases; unmatched bases: 17. This CDR3 is CAWSVPGQVHARGGYTF. CDR3 DNA sequence: TGTGCCTGGAGTGTGCCGGGACAGGTGCATGCCAGGGGCGGCTACACCTTC.

The gene calls are TRBV18 and TRBJ2-7, with 7 bases fitting TRBD1. The germline V gene has CDR1 KGHSH and CDR2 LQKENI. There are 15 residues in the CDR3. V lost 3 bases and J lost 3; bases outside the gene matches: 8. The CDR3 region is CASSPPRGTFYEQYF. DNA of the CDR3: TGTGCCAGCTCACCCCCCAGGGGGACCTTCTACGAGCAGTACTTC.

The chain carries TRBV11-2 and TRBJ1-4, with TRBD1 identical over 11 bases. Germline CDR1 SGHAT, CDR2 FQNNGV. The trim removed 1 base at V and 6 bases at J, leaving 7 bases unmatched. This CDR3 has 17 amino acids. CDR3 DNA: TGTGCCAGCAGCTTAGCTAGGACAGGGGGCGTTTATGAAAAACTGTTTTTT. Translating it yields CASSLARTGGVYEKLFF.

As concerns this clone: The junction departs from germline at one end; a sequencing error may be responsible. This chain uses TRBV25-1 with TRBJ2-5, with D possibly matching TRBD2 (6 bases). Germline CDR1 and CDR2: MGHDK and SYGVNS. The CDR3 length is 13 residues. In nucleotides, the CDR3 is TGCGCTTCGGGACGGGGGAACCAAGAGACCCAGTACTTC. This encodes CASGRGNQETQYF.

This clone appeared a few times. V usage is TRBV4-2 and J usage is TRBJ1-2; no reliable D call. The CDR3 is 15 amino acids. Per the germline V gene, CDR1 is LGHNA and CDR2 is YNFKEQ. V was shortened by 0 bases and J by 8 bases, with 16 bases between the two germline ends. DNA for the CDR3: TGTGCCAGCAGCCAAGAAGTTCGGCTCTGGGTCGGCTACACCTTC. Translating it yields CASSQEVRLWVGYTF.

This clone appeared a few times. J is TRBJ2-3 and V is TRBV11-2; a possible D gene is TRBD1 (7 bases). Germline V lookup: CDR1 SGHAT, CDR2 FQNNGV. Trimming stripped 5 bases from V and 1 base from J, with 22 bases between. This CDR3 region has 18 residues. The CDR3 region has the DNA TGTGCCAGCAGCCTACAACACGGCGGCAGGGGGGGCACAGATACGCAGTATTTT. Its protein product is CASSLQHGGRGGTDTQYF.

This clone was counted between two and nine times. This chain uses TRBV20-1 with TRBJ2-3; D gene unclear. Germline-derived CDR1 and CDR2 are DFQATT and SNEGSKA (reference sequence). Deletions cut 6 bases from V and 6 bases from J, with 7 bases between. The CDR3 covers 10 residues. The CDR3 DNA sequence: TGCAGTGCAACTCGGGATACGCAGTATTTT. Translated, it gives CSATRDTQYF.

V usage is TRBV9 and J usage is TRBJ1-6; D might be TRBD1 (6 bases). The CDR3 is 14 residues long. The germline V and J ends were trimmed by 0 bases and 9 bases, with 10 bases remaining between them. Per germline, CDR1 SGDLS and CDR2 YYNGEE. DNA of the CDR3: TGTGCCAGCAGCGTAGAACAGGGTCGTTCACCCCTCCACTTT. Its translation is CASSVEQGRSPLHF.

The V gene is TRBV6-1, the J gene TRBJ1-1, with no clear D. V lost 6 bases to trimming and J lost 0 bases, with 8 bases between them. This CDR3 has 13 amino acids. Looked up from germline, CDR1 is MNHNS and CDR2 is SASEGT. The CDR3 DNA follows: TGTGCCAGCAGATCAGTCATGAACACTGAAGCTTTCTTT. This sequence encodes CASRSVMNTEAFF.

V is TRBV10-3 and J is TRBJ2-5; D might be TRBD1 (6 bases). V was clipped by 1 base and J by 0 bases, with 6 bases between them. There are 14 residues in the CDR3. Germline assignment: CDR1 ENHRY and CDR2 SYGVKD. The CDR3 loop is CAISEYRDQETQYF. CDR3 in DNA: TGTGCCATCAGTGAGTACAGGGACCAAGAGACCCAGTACTTC.

The rearrangement joins TRBV7-6 to TRBJ2-6; D gene unclear. This CDR3 is 15 amino acids long. V was trimmed by 1 base and J by 0 bases, leaving 4 bases between them. Germline assignment: CDR1 SGHVS and CDR2 FNYEAQ. The CDR3 region is CASSLVGSGANVLTF. DNA of the CDR3: TGTGCCAGCAGCTTAGTTGGCTCTGGGGCCAACGTCCTGACTTTC.

The chain couples TRBV10-1 to TRBJ2-5; 13 bases map to TRBD2. The germline gives CDR1 WNHNN, CDR2 SYGVQD (reference sequence). V was clipped by 3 bases and J by 2 bases; unmatched bases: 6. This CDR3 is built from 17 residues. CDR3 amino acids: CASSEGRLAGGQETQYF. For the CDR3, the DNA is TGCGCCAGCAGTGAAGGTAGACTAGCGGGGGGTCAAGAGACCCAGTACTTC.

The chain carries TRBV10-3 and TRBJ2-5; 12 bases fit TRBD1. CDR1 and CDR2 from the germline V gene are ENHRY and SYGVKD. V trimming: 4 bases; J trimming: 0 bases; junction bases outside the gene matches: 15. This CDR3 has 20 amino acids. The CDR3 DNA sequence: TGTGCCATCAGTGCTAACACCCGGGACAGGGGGCCCGGGTACCAAGAGACCCAGTACTTC. Translating gives CAISANTRDRGPGYQETQYF.

This chain links TRBV10-3 with TRBJ2-3; D is possibly TRBD2 (5 bases). The germline CDR1 and CDR2 sequences are ENHRY and SYGVKD. This CDR3 is built from 12 residues. The V end lost 4 bases, the J end lost 5 bases, and 7 bases lay between the germline ends. CDR3 residues: CAISGEKDTQYF. The CDR3 DNA sequence: TGTGCCATCAGTGGGGAGAAAGATACGCAGTATTTT.

V gene TRBV7-9 combines with J gene TRBJ1-4, with D tentatively TRBD1 (5 bases). The V end was cut by 6 bases, the J end by 0 bases, with 11 bases between. This CDR3 region has 15 residues. CDR1 and CDR2 (germline): SEHNR, FQNEAQ (reference sequence). The CDR3 coding sequence is TGTGCCAGCAGTCGAGGGGTTGCAACTAATGAAAAACTGTTTTTT. Translation: CASSRGVATNEKLFF.

The rearrangement joins TRBV10-3 to TRBJ2-5; 13 bases align to TRBD2. Losses at the gene ends were 4 bases for V and 1 base for J; bases not matched to a gene: 0. This CDR3 spans 15 amino acids. Germline V lookup: CDR1 ENHRY, CDR2 SYGVKD. This chain's CDR3 is CAISGTSGGQETQYF. DNA for the CDR3: TGTGCCATCAGTGGGACTAGCGGGGGCCAAGAGACCCAGTACTTC.

V usage is TRBV7-3 and J usage is TRBJ2-2; D gene uncertain. Germline CDR1 SGHTA, CDR2 FQGTGA. This CDR3 is built from 13 residues. Trimming left V 5 bases short and J 4 bases short, with 8 bases between. CDR3 region: CASSVRPTGELFF. The CDR3 DNA follows: TGTGCCAGCAGCGTGAGGCCCACCGGGGAGCTGTTTTTT.

V gene TRBV9 combines with J gene TRBJ2-5; D not certain. CDR1 is SGDLS, CDR2 YYNGEE, per germline. Between the trimmed V and J ends, which lost 5 bases and 1 base, there was a span of 15 bases. This CDR3 has 15 residues. The CDR3 nucleotides read TGTGCCAGCAGTGGTAGTGGGTGGGGCCAAGAGACCCAGTACTTC. Residues: CASSGSGWGQETQYF.

The chain couples TRBV4-2 to TRBJ2-7, with D perhaps TRBD2 (6 bases). Germline assignment: CDR1 LGHNA and CDR2 YNFKEQ. Between the trimmed V and J ends, which lost 1 base and 1 base, there was a span of 20 bases. This CDR3 comprises 18 residues. The CDR3 is CASSQAVRTAGYSYEQYF. The CDR3 DNA follows: TGTGCCAGCAGCCAAGCCGTTAGGACTGCGGGGTATTCCTACGAGCAGTACTTC.